This entry concerns a single TCR beta chain. The antigen remains unidentified. Profiled with immunoSEQ multiplex PCR; TCRdb holds only in-frame clones, not every one. The sample has roughly 190,000 clones; roughly 92% are singletons. The data were taken from a study of T cell responses to AZD1222 COVID-19 vaccine. Broader study findings: Increased Spike-specific TCR breadth and depth were observed after two AZD1222 doses.

V lost 0 bases to trimming and J lost 2 bases; unmatched junction nucleotides: 1. Germline CDR1 is MDHEN and CDR2 is SYDVKM. The CDR3 has 16 residues. The source material was peripheral blood, sampled 28 days after the second AZD1222 dose. This chain uses TRBV28 with TRBJ2-2; 9 bases are shared with TRBD2. This clonotype originated in an adult who received the AZD1222 COVID-19 vaccine. The CDR3 is CASSLWTSGNTGELFF. For the CDR3, the DNA is TGTGCCAGCAGTTTATGGACTAGCGGCAACACCGGGGAGCTGTTTTTT.